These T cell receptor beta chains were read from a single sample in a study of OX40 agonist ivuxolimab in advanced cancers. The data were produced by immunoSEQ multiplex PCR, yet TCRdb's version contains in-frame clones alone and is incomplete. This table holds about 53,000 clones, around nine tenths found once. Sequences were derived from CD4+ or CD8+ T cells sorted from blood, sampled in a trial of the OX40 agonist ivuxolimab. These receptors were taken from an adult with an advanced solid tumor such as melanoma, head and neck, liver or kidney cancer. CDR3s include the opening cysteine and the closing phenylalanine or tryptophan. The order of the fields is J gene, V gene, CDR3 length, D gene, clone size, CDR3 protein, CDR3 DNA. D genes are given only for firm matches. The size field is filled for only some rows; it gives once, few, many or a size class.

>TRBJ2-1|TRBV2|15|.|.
CASSYRGTPYNEQFF
TGTGCCAGCAGCTATAGAGGGACGCCCTACAATGAGCAGTTCTTC
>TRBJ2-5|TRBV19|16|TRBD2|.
CASRTGTSGRGETQYF
TGTGCCAGTAGGACCGGGACTAGCGGGAGGGGAGAGACCCAGTACTTC
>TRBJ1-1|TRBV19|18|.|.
CASSIDYRRDTWGTEAFF
TGTGCCAGTAGTATAGACTACCGACGGGACACTTGGGGCACTGAAGCTTTCTTT
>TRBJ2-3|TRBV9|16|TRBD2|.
CASSIEAGGLTDTQYF
TGTGCCAGCAGCATCGAAGCGGGGGGTTTGACAGATACGCAGTATTTT
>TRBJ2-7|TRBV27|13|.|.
CASLLGGYLEQYF
TGTGCCAGTCTCCTGGGCGGGTACCTCGAGCAGTACTTC
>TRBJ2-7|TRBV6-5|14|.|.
CASSPSSGSYEQYF
TGTGCCAGCAGCCCCTCCTCAGGATCGTACGAGCAGTACTTC
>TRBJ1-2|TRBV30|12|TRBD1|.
CALRLGGAGYTF
TGTGCCCTTCGCCTAGGGGGCGCTGGCTACACCTTC
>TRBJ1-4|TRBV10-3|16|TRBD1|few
CAISEARGRANEKLFF
TGTGCCATCAGTGAAGCGAGGGGGCGAGCTAATGAAAAACTGTTTTTT
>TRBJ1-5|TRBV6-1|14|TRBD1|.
CASLSQGARQPQHF
TGTGCCAGTCTATCACAGGGGGCCCGTCAGCCCCAGCATTTT
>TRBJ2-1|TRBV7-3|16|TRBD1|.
CASSSMPGQSYNEQFF
TGTGCCAGCAGCTCCATGCCGGGACAGTCATACAATGAGCAGTTCTTC
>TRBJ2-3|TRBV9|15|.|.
CASSVSQGNTDTQYF
TGTGCCAGCAGCGTAAGCCAGGGGAACACAGATACGCAGTATTTT
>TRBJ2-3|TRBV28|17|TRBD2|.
CASSRLAGGLSTDTQYF
TGTGCCAGCAGCCGACTAGCGGGGGGGCTGAGCACAGATACGCAGTATTTT
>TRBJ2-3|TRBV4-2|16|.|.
CASSQAWSGVADTQYF
TGTGCCAGCAGCCAAGCCTGGTCTGGTGTTGCAGATACGCAGTATTTT
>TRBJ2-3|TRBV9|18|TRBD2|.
CASSAGLAGGLRTDTQYF
TGTGCCAGCAGCGCGGGACTAGCGGGGGGCCTGCGCACAGATACGCAGTATTTT
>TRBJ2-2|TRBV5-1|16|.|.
CASSPQSNPNTGELFF
TGCGCCAGCAGCCCACAGAGCAACCCAAACACCGGGGAGCTGTTTTTT
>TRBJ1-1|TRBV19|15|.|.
CASTIQSTSHTEAFF
TGTGCCAGTACCATACAATCAACCTCGCACACTGAAGCTTTCTTT
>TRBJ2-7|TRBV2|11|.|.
CASDRRYEQYF
TGTGCCAGCGACAGGAGATACGAGCAGTACTTC
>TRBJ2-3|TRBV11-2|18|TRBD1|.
CASSPLRVRDRAKAGQYF
TGTGCCAGCAGCCCCTTGAGGGTGCGGGACAGGGCCAAAGCTGGGCAGTATTTT